This entry lists 25 T cell receptor beta chains sequenced from one sample in a study of cytomegalovirus exposure and HLA in healthy donors. With 60 Vbeta and 13 Jbeta primers, the PCR was carried out. Using immunoSEQ multiplex PCR, the repertoire was profiled, and TCRdb retains in-frame clones only, with some absent. The top ten hold approximately 2.7% of the sample, which has 52,000 or so clones, more than 60% seen once. The sample comprised PBMCs. The receptors were gathered from a middle-aged woman in good health and CMV-seropositive.

The V gene is TRBV7-9, the J gene TRBJ2-7; the D gene is possibly TRBD2 (6 bases). The ends were cut back, 5 bases at V and 4 bases at J, with 12 bases in the middle. Germline lookup yields CDR1 SEHNR and CDR2 FQNEAQ (reference sequence). The CDR3 consists of 13 residues. The DNA of the CDR3 is TGTGCCAGCAGCGGGACTTCTGGGTACGAGCAGTACTTC. Protein sequence: CASSGTSGYEQYF.

This clone rates as medium-sized (0.01 to 0.1%). The chain is built from TRBV6-5 and TRBJ1-1; 8 positions agree with TRBD1. Germline trimming cut 10 bases from V and 3 bases from J; bases unmatched to any gene: 7. CDR3 length: 13 amino acids. From germline, CDR1 is MNHEY and CDR2 SVGAGI. The CDR3, as DNA: TGTGCCACCGGACAGGGAAGGCACACTGAAGCTTTCTTT. This codes for CATGQGRHTEAFF.

The chain couples TRBV6-1 to TRBJ2-7; TRBD2 aligns across 11 bases. There are 15 residues in the CDR3. Per the germline V gene, CDR1 is MNHNS and CDR2 is SASEGT. The V and J ends lost 5 bases and 0 bases, in that order; junction bases with no gene match: 3. CDR3 residues: CASSNSGGGSYEQYF. The CDR3 nucleotides are TGTGCCAGCAGTAATAGCGGGGGGGGCTCCTACGAGCAGTACTTC.

This clone was counted a few times. The V call is TRBV6-5, the J call TRBJ1-2; the D gene is possibly TRBD1 (6 bases). Germline V CDR1 and CDR2: MNHEY, SVGAGI. The V and J ends lost 6 bases and 6 bases respectively, with 14 bases between them. There are 13 residues in the CDR3. The CDR3 reads CASRDQGLDGYTF. The CDR3 DNA follows: TGTGCCAGCAGGGATCAGGGGCTGGATGGCTACACCTTC.

This rearrangement joins TRBV28 to TRBJ2-1; 8 bases match TRBD2. CDR3 size: 15 residues. Trimming removed 5 bases from V and 6 bases from J; junction bases left unmatched: 9. Germline V gene sequence: CDR1 MDHEN, CDR2 SYDVKM. CDR3: CASSTPLAGGNEQFF. CDR3 DNA: TGTGCCAGCAGTACGCCCCTGGCGGGGGGCAATGAGCAGTTCTTC.

The chain joins TRBV18 to TRBJ2-7; 9 positions match TRBD1. This CDR3 region has 14 residues. J lost 5 bases, V lost 4 bases, and 6 bases had no gene match. Looked up from germline, CDR1 is KGHSH and CDR2 is LQKENI. The CDR3 spells CASSLQGARNEQYF. Written as DNA, the CDR3 is TGTGCCAGCTCACTACAGGGGGCTAGAAACGAGCAGTACTTC.

The gene calls are TRBV30 and TRBJ1-6, with 9 bases lining up with TRBD1. The CDR3 spans 16 residues. The germline V gene encodes CDR1 GTSNPN and CDR2 SVGIG (reference sequence). The ends lost 3 bases at V and 5 bases at J; junction bases unmatched: 8. CDR3 in amino acids: CAWSADRGNDNSPLHF. The CDR3 DNA reads TGTGCCTGGAGCGCCGACAGGGGGAACGATAATTCACCCCTCCACTTT.

V and J are TRBV7-8 and TRBJ2-3; 8 bases fit TRBD1. This CDR3 spans 17 amino acids. Germline lookup yields CDR1 SGHVS and CDR2 FQNEAQ. Unmatched junction bases numbered 16, after V lost 7 bases and J lost 4 bases. The CDR3: CASNQVETGAVADTQYF. The DNA of the CDR3 is TGTGCCAGCAACCAAGTGGAGACAGGGGCGGTTGCAGATACGCAGTATTTT.

CDR3: CASSAQDAVNAFF. The CDR3 nucleotides read TGTGCCAGCAGCGCACAGGATGCAGTCAATGCTTTCTTT. V usage is TRBV11-2 and J usage is TRBJ1-1; weak D call: TRBD1 (5 bases). Trimming took 5 bases from V and 11 from J, leaving 18 bases between them. Looked up from germline, CDR1 is SGHAT and CDR2 is FQNNGV. CDR3 size: 13 residues. Full variable domain (rest looked up from reference TRBV11-2 and TRBJ1-1): EAGVAQSPRYKIIEKRQSVAFWCNPISGHATLYWYQQILGQGPKLLIQFQNNGVVDDSQLPKDRFSAERLKGVDSTLKIQPAKLEDSAVYLCASSAQDAVNAFFGQGTRLTVV.

The V call is TRBV2, the J call TRBJ2-7; 8 nucleotides line up with TRBD1. The germline V gene has CDR1 SNHLY and CDR2 FYNNEI. This CDR3 has 13 amino acids. With V trimmed by 8 bases and J by 2 bases, 5 bases remained unmatched. CDR3 region: CASEDRATYEQYF. As DNA, the CDR3 is TGTGCCAGCGAGGACAGGGCCACCTACGAGCAGTACTTC.

CDR3 coding DNA: TGTGCCAGCAGCGAGAGCGGGGCGCACACAGATACGCAGTATTTT. Translating it yields CASSESGAHTDTQYF. The chain combines TRBV9 with TRBJ2-3; 7 bases fit TRBD2. CDR1 and CDR2 (germline): SGDLS, YYNGEE. The CDR3 contains 15 residues. V shed 3 bases, J shed 2 bases, and the junction held 6 bases outside the gene matches.

The chain joins TRBV11-2 to TRBJ2-5; 10 bases align to TRBD2. Germline V gives CDR1 SGHAT, CDR2 FQNNGV. CDR3 length: 14 residues. V was pared by 5 bases and J by 5 bases, with 5 bases of the junction left unmatched. Here the CDR3 reads CASSQAGGPETQYF. The DNA for the CDR3 is TGTGCCAGCAGCCAAGCGGGGGGGCCGGAGACCCAGTACTTC.

The rearrangement uses TRBV7-2 and TRBJ1-6; 8 bases match TRBD1. The CDR3 totals 15 residues. Trimming took 1 base from V and 7 from J; bases not matched to a gene: 3. CDR1 is SGHTA and CDR2 is FQGNSA in the germline V gene. CDR3 in amino acids: CASSLGTGRNSPLHF. The DNA for the CDR3 is TGTGCCAGCAGCTTAGGGACAGGGAGAAATTCACCCCTCCACTTT.

The chain is built from TRBV7-8 and TRBJ1-5; tentative D call: TRBD1 (6 bases). Trimming took 6 bases from V and 1 from J, leaving 7 bases between them. The CDR3 extends over 13 amino acids. CDR1 is SGHVS, CDR2 FQNEAQ, per germline. The CDR3 DNA reads as TGTGCCAGCAGGAGGGGGAGCAATCAGCCCCAGCATTTT. As protein: CASRRGSNQPQHF.

The chain employs TRBV28 and TRBJ1-5; no definite D call. This CDR3 spans 14 amino acids. Germline V gene lookup returns CDR1 MDHEN and CDR2 SYDVKM. V was pared by 7 bases and J by 2 bases, with 12 bases between. The CDR3, as DNA: TGTGCCAGCAAGATCCAGGAAGGCAATCAGCCCCAGCATTTT. Its protein is CASKIQEGNQPQHF.

J is TRBJ2-2 and V is TRBV5-4; no definite D call. Trimming took 4 bases from V and 1 from J, leaving 8 bases between them. The germline CDR1 and CDR2 sequences are SGHNT and YYREEE (reference sequence). The CDR3 runs to 14 residues. The CDR3 region is CASSKLQNTGELFF. In DNA, the CDR3 is TGTGCCAGCAGCAAGTTACAGAACACCGGGGAGCTGTTTTTT.

The chain combines TRBV5-1 with TRBJ2-5, with 9 bases that match TRBD1. J gave up 1 base and V 0 bases, and 4 bases lay outside the gene matches. CDR1 is SGHRS and CDR2 is YFSETQ in the germline V gene. This CDR3 comprises 16 residues. The CDR3 DNA sequence: TGCGCCAGCAGCTTGGGGGACAGGGCTCGCCAAGAGACCCAGTACTTC. Translation gives CASSLGDRARQETQYF.

The chain links TRBV27 to TRBJ1-6; D may be TRBD1 (5 bases). Trimming stripped 6 bases from V and 9 bases from J, with 9 bases between. The CDR3 contains 12 residues. In germline, CDR1 is MNHEY, CDR2 SMNVEV (reference sequence). In DNA, the CDR3 is TGTGCCAGCAGGGGGCCCTCTTCACCCCTCCACTTT. This gives the protein CASRGPSSPLHF.

V gene TRBV30 combines with J gene TRBJ1-1; no firm D call. The V end was cut by 1 base, the J end by 0 bases, with 9 bases between. Germline V gene sequence: CDR1 GTSNPN, CDR2 SVGIG (reference sequence). The CDR3 runs to 14 residues. CDR3 coding DNA: TGTGCCTGGAGTGCAAACATCTTGAACACTGAAGCTTTCTTT. Translating it yields CAWSANILNTEAFF.

The chain employs TRBV4-1 and TRBJ1-2; D uncertain. The V and J ends lost 4 bases and 5 bases respectively, with 17 bases between them. Per germline, CDR1 MGHRA and CDR2 YSYEKL. The CDR3 length is 15 residues. The CDR3 bases are TGCGCCAGCAGCCCTGAGGAGTCCTCGGGTTATGGCTACACCTTC. This sequence encodes CASSPEESSGYGYTF.

The genes are TRBV29-1 and TRBJ1-4; 9 bases are shared with TRBD1. Unmatched junction bases numbered 10, after V lost 0 bases and J lost 2 bases. This CDR3 comprises 18 residues. CDR1 and CDR2 (germline): SQVTM, ANQGSEA. CDR3 loop: CSVEDGGTGGATNEKLFF. For the CDR3, the DNA is TGCAGCGTTGAAGATGGGGGAACAGGGGGCGCGACTAATGAAAAACTGTTTTTT.

J is TRBJ1-5 and V is TRBV18, with TRBD1 identical over 7 bases. The CDR3 is made up of 15 amino acids. V dropped 3 bases and J dropped 1; count of bases not matched to a gene: 3. Germline assignment: CDR1 KGHSH and CDR2 LQKENI. The CDR3 protein is CASSPQGVSNQPQHF. The CDR3 DNA follows: TGTGCCAGCTCACCTCAGGGGGTGAGCAATCAGCCCCAGCATTTT.

The chain joins TRBV6-6 to TRBJ1-4; 7 positions agree with TRBD1. CDR3 length equals 14 residues. The germline CDR1 and CDR2 sequences are MNHNY and SVGAGI (reference sequence). The J segment lost 8 bases and the V segment lost 5 bases, leaving 8 bases of the junction unmatched. CDR3 in DNA: TGTGCCAGCAGTACGGGGCAGGGGGAAGAAAAACTGTTTTTT. As protein: CASSTGQGEEKLFF.

This chain uses TRBV19 with TRBJ2-7; weak D call: TRBD1 (5 bases). This CDR3 is 13 amino acids long. V lost 8 bases, J lost 1 base, and 12 bases lay in between. Germline CDR1 is LNHDA and CDR2 is SQIVND (reference sequence). CDR3 sequence: CASGLAGSYEQYF. The CDR3 DNA follows: TGTGCCAGTGGTTTAGCAGGGTCCTACGAGCAGTACTTC.

V gene TRBV11-1 combines with J gene TRBJ2-5; the match to TRBD1 covers 7 bases. This CDR3 contains 15 residues. Trimming cost V 2 bases and J 2 bases; bases outside gene matches: 5. Germline V gene sequence: CDR1 SGHAT, CDR2 FQDESV (reference sequence). The CDR3 coding sequence is TGTGCCAGCAGCTTAACGGGACAGCATCAAGAGACCCAGTACTTC. Translating gives CASSLTGQHQETQYF.